The 15 T cell receptor beta chains listed next were all sequenced from one sample in a study of technical replicates of blood from a few donors. Clones were sequenced by immunoSEQ multiplex PCR, and TCRdb holds only the in-frame ones, with some missing. Among 70,000 to 95,000 clones listed, around 94% were seen once. The sequenced sample was T cells isolated from PBMCs. The source of these receptors is a human donor in good health.

J is TRBJ2-3 and V is TRBV5-1, with D possibly being TRBD1 (5 bases). The ends were cut back, 2 bases at V and 7 bases at J, with 11 bases in the middle. Germline loops: CDR1 SGHRS, CDR2 YFSETQ. The CDR3 spans 13 residues. The CDR3 loop reads CASSLNQGNTQYF. DNA of the CDR3: TGCGCCAGCAGCTTAAATCAGGGCAATACGCAGTATTTT. The full variable domain, its missing parts supplied by reference TRBV5-1 and TRBJ2-3, is KAGVTQTPRYLIKTRGQQVTLSCSPISGHRSVSWYQQTPGQGLQFLFEYFSETQRNKGNFPGRFSGRQFSNSRSEMNVSTLELGDSALYLCASSLNQGNTQYFGPGTRLTVL.

This chain links TRBV5-6 with TRBJ2-5, with D perhaps TRBD1 (5 bases). The V end lost 4 bases, the J end lost 2 bases, and 18 bases lay between the germline ends. The CDR3 is 16 amino acids. The germline CDR1 and CDR2 sequences are SGHDT and YYEEEE. The CDR3 sequence: CASSRKTLTAQETQYF. CDR3 in DNA: TGTGCCAGCAGCCGTAAAACCTTGACAGCTCAAGAGACCCAGTACTTC.

The rearrangement uses TRBV5-1 and TRBJ1-1; possibly TRBD1 for D (5 bases). The V gene lost 0 bases and the J gene lost 0 bases, with 12 bases spanning the gap. The CDR3 is 16 residues long. In germline, CDR1 is SGHRS, CDR2 YFSETQ. CDR3 region: CASSLGRRQMNTEAFF. The CDR3 DNA is TGCGCCAGCAGCTTGGGCCGAAGACAGATGAACACTGAAGCTTTCTTT. The entire variable domain, with the rest obtained from reference TRBV5-1 and TRBJ1-1, is as follows: KAGVTQTPRYLIKTRGQQVTLSCSPISGHRSVSWYQQTPGQGLQFLFEYFSETQRNKGNFPGRFSGRQFSNSRSEMNVSTLELGDSALYLCASSLGRRQMNTEAFFGQGTRLTVV.

The chain links TRBV11-1 to TRBJ2-7, with 8 positions matching TRBD2. CDR1 SGHAT and CDR2 FQDESV come from the germline V gene (reference sequence). CDR3 length: 16 amino acids. The V gene end was trimmed by 3 bases and the J gene end by 3 bases; junction bases not matched to a gene: 10. CDR3 sequence reads: CASSFSPSGGNYEQYF. DNA for the CDR3: TGTGCCAGCAGCTTTTCCCCAAGCGGGGGAAACTACGAGCAGTACTTC.

V is TRBV10-1 and J is TRBJ2-5, with 9 bases that match TRBD1. This CDR3 contains 15 residues. Germline values: CDR1 WNHNN, CDR2 SYGVQD (reference sequence). V was pared by 2 bases and J by 5 bases, with 6 bases of the junction left unmatched. Here the CDR3 DNA reads TGCGCCAGCAGTGAGGATAAGGGGACAGGGGAGACCCAGTACTTC. Translation gives CASSEDKGTGETQYF.

The chain combines TRBV15 with TRBJ1-3; TRBD1 aligns across 8 bases. CDR3 length: 16 residues. CDR1 LNHNV and CDR2 YYDKDF come from the germline V gene (reference sequence). V lost 4 bases to trimming and J lost 5 bases; unmatched junction nucleotides: 10. The CDR3 sequence: CATSKTAGTGRNTIYF. In DNA form, the CDR3 reads TGTGCCACCAGCAAAACTGCCGGGACAGGACGAAACACCATATATTTT.

The chain joins TRBV7-3 to TRBJ2-7; TRBD2 matches 8 bases. This CDR3 has 12 residues. Germline V gives CDR1 SGHTA, CDR2 FQGTGA. V shed 5 bases, J shed 6 bases, and the junction held 3 bases outside the gene matches. CDR3 in amino acids: CASSRAGGEQYF. CDR3 coding DNA: TGTGCCAGCAGCCGCGCGGGAGGCGAGCAGTACTTC.

V gene TRBV4-1 combines with J gene TRBJ2-5; 8 bases fit TRBD2. Trimming cost V 5 bases and J 13 bases; bases outside gene matches: 18. The germline V gene has CDR1 MGHRA and CDR2 YSYEKL. This CDR3 is built from 15 residues. Here the CDR3 DNA reads TGCGCCAGCAGCAAAGTCCCCTTAGCGGGATACGCCCCGTACTTC. This encodes CASSKVPLAGYAPYF.

V and J are TRBV30 and TRBJ1-2; D is perhaps TRBD1 (5 bases). The V gene's germline CDR1 is GTSNPN and CDR2 SVGIG (reference sequence). V lost 1 base and J lost 3, with 9 bases in between. This CDR3 spans 13 amino acids. DNA of the CDR3: TGTGCCTGGAGTGGGGGCAGGTACTATGGCTACACCTTC. This codes for CAWSGGRYYGYTF.

The chain is built from TRBV6-5 and TRBJ1-1; 8 nucleotides line up with TRBD1. Per germline, CDR1 MNHEY and CDR2 SVGAGI. Germline trimming cut 5 bases from V and 1 base from J; bases unmatched to any gene: 6. The CDR3 extends over 15 amino acids. Here the CDR3 reads CASSQGAIGNTEAFF. CDR3 nucleotide sequence: TGTGCCAGCAGTCAGGGGGCCATAGGGAACACTGAAGCTTTCTTT.

This sequence joins TRBV19 and TRBJ1-5; D not certain. Trimming took off 4 bases at V and 4 bases at J, with 8 bases between the two ends. Germline assignment: CDR1 LNHDA and CDR2 SQIVND (reference sequence). The CDR3 has 13 amino acids. This CDR3 is CASSTIENQPQHF. CDR3 sequence (DNA): TGTGCCAGTAGTACCATAGAAAATCAGCCCCAGCATTTT.

The rearrangement joins TRBV19 to TRBJ2-7; unclear D gene. Deletions cut 5 bases from V and 3 bases from J, with 17 bases between. The germline CDR1 and CDR2 sequences are LNHDA and SQIVND (reference sequence). The CDR3 loop spans 15 amino acids. The CDR3 region has the DNA TGTGCCAGTAGTCCCGCTGTCGGTAATGTCTACGAGCAGTACTTC. This encodes CASSPAVGNVYEQYF.

The chain joins TRBV4-2 to TRBJ2-3, with D perhaps TRBD2 (5 bases). Germline loops: CDR1 LGHNA, CDR2 YNFKEQ. This CDR3 contains 12 residues. Trimming removed 1 base from V and 8 bases from J, with 7 bases in between. The DNA for the CDR3 is TGTGCCAGCAGCCAAGTTGGAGGTACGCAGTATTTT. This gives the protein CASSQVGGTQYF.

The chain employs TRBV2 and TRBJ2-7, with TRBD2 identical over 10 bases. J was trimmed by 3 bases and V by 0 bases; bases with no gene match: 11. This CDR3 comprises 18 residues. CDR1 and CDR2 (germline): SNHLY, FYNNEI. The CDR3 coding sequence is TGTGCCAGCAGTGAAGCGGCTAGCGGGAGTTATATAGGCTACGAGCAGTACTTC. This codes for CASSEAASGSYIGYEQYF.

This sequence joins TRBV7-9 and TRBJ2-5; the D is unclear. This CDR3 is built from 15 residues. V was cut by 1 base and J by 2 bases, with 11 bases left in between. Germline assignment: CDR1 SEHNR and CDR2 FQNEAQ (reference sequence). The DNA for the CDR3 is TGTGCCAGCAGCTTAGATACGGTGATTCAAGAGACCCAGTACTTC. This codes for CASSLDTVIQETQYF.